This entry lists 17 T cell receptor beta chains sequenced from one sample in a study of T cells in Graves' hyperthyroidism and ophthalmopathy. Researchers amplified the TCR beta CDR3 regions from RNA transcripts. The TCR CDR3 first-round RT-PCR relied on the HTBI primer set. TCRdb re-analysed the multiplex PCR reads in MiXCR, keeping a single row per CDR3 protein. The sample records fewer than 650,000 distinct CDR3 sequences, 14% being singletons. Sequenced material: blood. These receptors came from a woman aged 40 to 49 with Graves' hyperthyroidism.

As regards this clonotype: A much more abundant neighbour one base away suggests this may be a read error. This chain connects TRBV2 to TRBJ2-1; 10 positions match TRBD2. J lost 5 bases, V lost 4 bases, and 11 bases had no gene match. Germline V gene sequence: CDR1 SNHLY, CDR2 FYNNEI. The CDR3 sequence is 17 residues long. CDR3 in amino acids: CASSARERTSGNNEQFF. CDR3 DNA sequence: TGTGCCAGCAGTGCGCGAGAGAGGACTAGCGGAAACAATGAGCAGTTCTTC.

The chain has TRBV27 and TRBJ1-1; maybe TRBD1 (5 bases). Per germline, CDR1 MNHEY and CDR2 SMNVEV (reference sequence). V was shortened by 6 bases and J by 10 bases, with 12 bases between the two germline ends. The CDR3 runs to 11 residues. The CDR3 protein is CASSQGLRAFF. The CDR3 region has the DNA TGTGCCAGCAGCCAGGGATTGAGAGCTTTCTTT.

The chain has TRBV18 and TRBJ2-6; 9 nucleotides align to TRBD2. CDR1 and CDR2 (germline): KGHSH, LQKENI. The trim removed 6 bases at V and 2 bases at J, leaving 8 bases unmatched. CDR3 length: 17 amino acids. CDR3 sequence (DNA): TGTGCCAGCTCGGCCGCCCTAGCGGGGCCTGGGGCCAACGTCCTGACTTTC. This gives the protein CASSAALAGPGANVLTF.

This clonotype has ten or more counts. The rearrangement links TRBV29-1 to TRBJ2-3; D is tentatively TRBD1 or TRBD2 (5 bases each). Trimming removed 4 bases at V and 1 base at J, with 6 bases between. The length of the CDR3 is 12 residues. CDR1 and CDR2 from the germline V gene are SQVTM and ANQGSEA. The CDR3 region is CSVVGGTDTQYF. The CDR3 DNA follows: TGCAGCGTTGTGGGGGGCACAGATACGCAGTATTTT.

This clonotype was detected a few times. The rearrangement joins TRBV5-1 to TRBJ2-1, with TRBD2 matching 14 bases. CDR1 is SGHRS, CDR2 YFSETQ, per germline. The CDR3 is made up of 17 amino acids. Trimming at V came to 1 base and at J to 9 bases, leaving 9 bases not matched to a gene. The CDR3 region is CASSLPPGLAGDFEQFF. CDR3 in DNA: TGCGCCAGCAGCTTGCCACCGGGACTAGCGGGAGATTTTGAGCAGTTCTTC.

V gene TRBV5-5 combines with J gene TRBJ2-7; 12 nucleotides agree with TRBD2. The junction had 7 bases not matched to a gene; V was cut back by 5 bases and J by 1 base. From germline, CDR1 is SGHKS and CDR2 YYEKEE (reference sequence). The CDR3 covers 16 residues. CDR3 sequence: CASRRETSGSSYEQYF. The CDR3 DNA reads as TGTGCCAGCAGGCGTGAGACTAGCGGGAGTTCCTACGAGCAGTACTTC.

The sample holds many counts of this clonotype. The V gene is TRBV20-1, the J gene TRBJ2-7, with unresolved D. With 1 base removed from V and 0 bases from J, the gap between germline ends came to 13 bases. This CDR3 has 15 amino acids. The germline V gene encodes CDR1 DFQATT and CDR2 SNEGSKA (reference sequence). The chain's CDR3 is CSARAGKVSSYEQYF. CDR3 nucleotides: TGCAGTGCTAGAGCTGGTAAGGTTAGCTCCTACGAGCAGTACTTC.

This clonotype came up many times. This sequence joins TRBV12-3 or TRBV12-4 and TRBJ2-3, with TRBD2 identical over 14 bases. The CDR3 runs 19 residues. With 1 base clipped from V and 2 bases from J, the junction kept 8 bases outside the gene matches. The CDR3: CASSLDLMGLAGVTDTQYF. The CDR3 nucleotides are TGTGCCAGCAGTTTAGACCTTATGGGACTAGCGGGAGTCACAGATACGCAGTATTTT.

This sequence joins TRBV20-1 and TRBJ2-1, with TRBD2 as a possible D gene (6 bases). Germline-derived CDR1 and CDR2 are DFQATT and SNEGSKA (reference sequence). CDR3 length equals 15 residues. Between the trimmed V and J ends, which lost 0 bases and 6 bases, there was a span of 15 bases. The CDR3 loop reads CSARDDGGATNEQFF. The CDR3 region has the DNA TGCAGTGCTAGAGATGACGGGGGAGCGACCAATGAGCAGTTCTTC.

The J gene is TRBJ1-1, the V gene TRBV29-1, with 9 bases aligning to TRBD1. The CDR3 runs to 15 residues. Per the germline V gene, CDR1 is SQVTM and CDR2 is ANQGSEA. With 6 bases clipped from V and 5 bases from J, the junction kept 13 bases outside the gene matches. CDR3 sequence: CSVIQGARLSTEAFF. The CDR3 nucleotides are TGCAGCGTGATACAGGGGGCGCGTTTATCGACTGAAGCTTTCTTT.

This clonotype was counted at least ten times. The chain links TRBV7-9 to TRBJ2-3; TRBD2 matches 8 bases. V dropped 0 bases and J dropped 0; count of bases not matched to a gene: 8. Per germline, CDR1 SEHNR and CDR2 FQNEAQ (reference sequence). This CDR3 has 18 residues. CDR3: CASSLAWGTSGSTDTQYF. CDR3 nucleotides: TGTGCCAGCAGCTTAGCGTGGGGAACTAGCGGAAGCACAGATACGCAGTATTTT.

This clonotype was detected many times. The chain uses TRBV7-9 and TRBJ2-3; 8 nucleotides align to TRBD2. The germline V gene has CDR1 SEHNR and CDR2 FQNEAQ (reference sequence). CDR3 length: 15 residues. Trimming at V came to 3 bases and at J to 5 bases, leaving 7 bases not matched to a gene. CDR3 in amino acids: CASSLVSGRGDTQYF. The CDR3 DNA sequence: TGTGCCAGCAGCTTGGTCAGCGGGAGAGGAGATACGCAGTATTTT.

This clonotype has a handful of counts. Germline and junction disagree at one end, which may indicate a read error. This chain connects TRBV7-7 to TRBJ2-3, with TRBD1 as a possible D gene (5 bases). The CDR3 sequence is 14 residues long. CDR1 and CDR2 from the germline V gene are SSHAT and FNYEAQ (reference sequence). In nucleotides, the CDR3 is TGTGCTAGCAGCCCAGGGTTAGTCCCAGATACGCAGTATTTT. Translating gives CASSPGLVPDTQYF.

In this sample, this clonotype turned up many times. The chain links TRBV20-1 to TRBJ2-5; 11 bases line up with TRBD1. The germline V gene has CDR1 DFQATT and CDR2 SNEGSKA (reference sequence). This CDR3 has 16 residues. V lost 3 bases, J lost 11 bases, and 17 bases stayed unmatched. DNA of the CDR3: TGCAGTGCTAGTCCCTCATTCGGGACAGGGGGAAGAGAGCAGTACTTC. This codes for CSASPSFGTGGREQYF.

The sample holds a few counts of this clonotype. The rearrangement uses TRBV28 and TRBJ1-6, with a possible D match to TRBD1 (6 bases). This CDR3 is built from 14 residues. Germline loops: CDR1 MDHEN, CDR2 SYDVKM. V dropped 4 bases and J dropped 11 bases, with 15 bases sitting between them. The CDR3 reads CASSSRDIGPPLHF. In nucleotides, the CDR3 is TGTGCCAGCAGTTCCCGGGACATTGGACCACCCCTCCACTTT.

This clonotype came up a few times. At one boundary the junction diverges from the germline segment, which might be a read error. The chain joins TRBV28 to TRBJ2-1; TRBD2 matches 13 bases. Germline V gene sequence: CDR1 MDHEN, CDR2 SYDVKM. The CDR3 extends over 15 amino acids. CDR3 bases: TGTGCCAGCAGTCCGGGACTAGCGGGGTACAATGAGCAGCTCTTC. Protein sequence: CASSPGLAGYNEQLF. Full variable domain (rest looked up from reference TRBV28 and TRBJ2-1): DVKVTQSSRYLVKRTGEKVFLECVQDMDHENMFWYRQDPGLGLRLIYFSYDVKMKEKGDIPEGYSVSREKKERFSLILESASTNQTSMYLCASSPGLAGYNEQLFGPGTRLTVL.

This clonotype was detected a few times. The chain links TRBV6-1 to TRBJ2-2; no definite D call. The V gene lost 5 bases and the J gene lost 1 base, with 8 bases spanning the gap. There are 14 residues in the CDR3. Germline CDR1 MNHNS, CDR2 SASEGT. CDR3 sequence (DNA): TGTGCCAGCAGTTATGGTGTGAACACCGGGGAGCTGTTTTTT. Protein sequence: CASSYGVNTGELFF.